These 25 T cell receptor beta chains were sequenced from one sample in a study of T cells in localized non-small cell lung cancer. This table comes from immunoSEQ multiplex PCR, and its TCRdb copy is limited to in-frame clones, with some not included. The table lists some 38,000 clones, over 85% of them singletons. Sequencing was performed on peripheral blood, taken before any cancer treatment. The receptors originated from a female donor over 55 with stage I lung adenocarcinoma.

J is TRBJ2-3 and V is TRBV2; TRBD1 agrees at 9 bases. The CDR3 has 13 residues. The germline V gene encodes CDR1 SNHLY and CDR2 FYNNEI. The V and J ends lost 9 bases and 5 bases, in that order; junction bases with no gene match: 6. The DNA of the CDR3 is TGTGCCAGGACAGGGGGGACGCGAGATACGCAGTATTTT. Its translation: CARTGGTRDTQYF.

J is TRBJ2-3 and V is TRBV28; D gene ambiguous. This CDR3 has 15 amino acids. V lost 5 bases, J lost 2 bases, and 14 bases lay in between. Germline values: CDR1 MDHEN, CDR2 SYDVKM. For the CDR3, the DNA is TGTGCCAGCAGTGGTCGGCCGCTCTACACAGATACGCAGTATTTT. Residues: CASSGRPLYTDTQYF.

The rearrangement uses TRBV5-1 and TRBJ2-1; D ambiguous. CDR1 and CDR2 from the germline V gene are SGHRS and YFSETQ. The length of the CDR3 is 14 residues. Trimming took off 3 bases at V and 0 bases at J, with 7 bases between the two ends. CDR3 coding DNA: TGCGCCAGCAGCTCCTCTTACTCCTACAATGAGCAGTTCTTC. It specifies CASSSSYSYNEQFF.

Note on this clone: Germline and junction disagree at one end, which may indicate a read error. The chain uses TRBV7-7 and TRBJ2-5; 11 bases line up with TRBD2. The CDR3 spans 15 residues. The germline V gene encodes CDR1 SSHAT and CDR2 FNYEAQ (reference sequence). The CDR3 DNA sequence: TGTGCTAGCAGCCCCCTGACTAGCGGGGATCGGACCCAGTACTTC. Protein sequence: CASSPLTSGDRTQYF.

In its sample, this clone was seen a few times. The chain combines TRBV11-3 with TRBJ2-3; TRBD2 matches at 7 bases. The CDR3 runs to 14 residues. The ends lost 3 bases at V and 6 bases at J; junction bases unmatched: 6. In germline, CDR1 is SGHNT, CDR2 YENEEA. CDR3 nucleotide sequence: TGTGCCAGCAGCTTGACTAGCATCAGTGATACGCAGTATTTT. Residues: CASSLTSISDTQYF. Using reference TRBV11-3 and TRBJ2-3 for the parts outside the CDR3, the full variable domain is EAGVVQSPRYKIIEKKQPVAFWCNPISGHNTLYWYLQNLGQGPELLIRYENEEAVDDSQLPKDRFSAERLKGVDSTLKIQPAELGDSAVYLCASSLTSISDTQYFGPGTRLTVL.

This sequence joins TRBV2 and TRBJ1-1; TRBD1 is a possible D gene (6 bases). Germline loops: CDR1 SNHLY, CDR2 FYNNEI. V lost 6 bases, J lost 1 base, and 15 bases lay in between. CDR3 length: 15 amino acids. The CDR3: CASSPTRQENTEAFF. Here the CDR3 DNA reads TGTGCCAGCAGCCCAACCCGACAGGAGAACACTGAAGCTTTCTTT.

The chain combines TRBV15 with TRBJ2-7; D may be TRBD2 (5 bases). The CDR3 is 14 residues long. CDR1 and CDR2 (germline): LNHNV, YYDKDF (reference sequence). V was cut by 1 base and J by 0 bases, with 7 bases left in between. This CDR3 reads CATSRGGSSYEQYV. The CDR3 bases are TGTGCCACCAGCAGAGGAGGGAGCTCCTACGAGCAGTACGTC.

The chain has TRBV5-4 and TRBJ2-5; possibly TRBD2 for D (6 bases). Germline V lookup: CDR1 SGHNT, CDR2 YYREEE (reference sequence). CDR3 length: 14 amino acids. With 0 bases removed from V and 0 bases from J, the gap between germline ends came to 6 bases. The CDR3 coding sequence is TGTGCCAGCAGCTTGGGGGACTACCAAGAGACCCAGTACTTC. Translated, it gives CASSLGDYQETQYF. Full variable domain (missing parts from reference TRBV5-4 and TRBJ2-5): ETGVTQSPTHLIKTRGQQVTLRCSSQSGHNTVSWYQQALGQGPQFIFQYYREEENGRGNFPPRFSGLQFPNYSSELNVNALELDDSALYLCASSLGDYQETQYFGPGTRLLVL.

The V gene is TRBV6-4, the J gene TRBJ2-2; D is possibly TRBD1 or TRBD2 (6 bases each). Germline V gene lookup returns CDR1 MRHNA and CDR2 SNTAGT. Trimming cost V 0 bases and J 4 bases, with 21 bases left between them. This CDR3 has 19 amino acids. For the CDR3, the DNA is TGTGCCAGCAGTGACTCGGGGTTGTGGGGGAGGACAGTCACCGGGGAGCTGTTTTTT. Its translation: CASSDSGLWGRTVTGELFF.

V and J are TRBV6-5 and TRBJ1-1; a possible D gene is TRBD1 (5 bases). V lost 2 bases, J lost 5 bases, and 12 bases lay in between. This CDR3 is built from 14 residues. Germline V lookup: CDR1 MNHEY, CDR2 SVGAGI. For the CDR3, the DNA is TGTGCCAGCAGTTACGGGGCCCTATGGACTGAAGCTTTCTTT. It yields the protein CASSYGALWTEAFF.

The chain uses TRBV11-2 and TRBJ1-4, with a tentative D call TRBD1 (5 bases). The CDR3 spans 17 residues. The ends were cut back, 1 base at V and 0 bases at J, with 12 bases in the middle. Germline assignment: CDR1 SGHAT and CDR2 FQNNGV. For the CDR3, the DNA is TGTGCCAGCAGCTTAGGACCAGGGAGAGCAACTAATGAAAAACTGTTTTTT. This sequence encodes CASSLGPGRATNEKLFF.

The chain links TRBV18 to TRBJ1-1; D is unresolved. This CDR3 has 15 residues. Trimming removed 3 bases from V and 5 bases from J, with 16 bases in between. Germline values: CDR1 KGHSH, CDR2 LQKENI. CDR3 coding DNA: TGTGCCAGCTCACCCCGAGAGGGCTCGGGGACTGAAGCTTTCTTT. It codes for CASSPREGSGTEAFF.

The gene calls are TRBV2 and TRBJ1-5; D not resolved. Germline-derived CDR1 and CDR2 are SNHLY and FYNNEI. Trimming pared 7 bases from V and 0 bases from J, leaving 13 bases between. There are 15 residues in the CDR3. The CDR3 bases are TGTGCCAGCACGACGGGCTTTGATAGCAATCAGCCCCAGCATTTT. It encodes CASTTGFDSNQPQHF. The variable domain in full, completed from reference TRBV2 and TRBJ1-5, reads EPEVTQTPSHQVTQMGQEVILRCVPISNHLYFYWYRQILGQKVEFLVSFYNNEISEKSEIFDDQFSVERPDGSNFTLKIRSTKLEDSAMYFCASTTGFDSNQPQHFGDGTRLSIL.

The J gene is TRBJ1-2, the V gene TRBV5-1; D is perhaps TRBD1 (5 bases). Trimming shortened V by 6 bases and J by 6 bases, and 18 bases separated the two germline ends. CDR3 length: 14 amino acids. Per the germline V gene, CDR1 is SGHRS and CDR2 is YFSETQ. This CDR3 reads CASTTGSGGDGYTF. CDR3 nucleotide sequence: TGCGCCAGCACCACCGGGTCGGGGGGGGATGGCTACACCTTC.

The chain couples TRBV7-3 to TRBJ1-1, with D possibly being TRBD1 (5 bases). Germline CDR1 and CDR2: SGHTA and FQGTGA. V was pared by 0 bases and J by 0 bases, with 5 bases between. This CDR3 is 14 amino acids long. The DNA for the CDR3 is TGTGCCAGCAGCTTAACAGGGGTGAACACTGAAGCTTTCTTT. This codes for CASSLTGVNTEAFF.

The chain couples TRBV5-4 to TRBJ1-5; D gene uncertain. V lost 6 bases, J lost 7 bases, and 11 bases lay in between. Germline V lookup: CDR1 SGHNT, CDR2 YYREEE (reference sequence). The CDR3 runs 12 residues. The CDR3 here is CASTGVGQPQHF. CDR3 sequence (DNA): TGTGCCAGCACAGGCGTAGGGCAGCCCCAGCATTTT.

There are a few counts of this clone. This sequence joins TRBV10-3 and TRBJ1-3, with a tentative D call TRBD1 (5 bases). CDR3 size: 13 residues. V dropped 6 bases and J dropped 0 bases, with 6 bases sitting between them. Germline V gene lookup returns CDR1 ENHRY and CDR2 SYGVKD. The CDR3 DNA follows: TGTGCCATCAGGACAGTCTCTGGAAACACCATATATTTT. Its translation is CAIRTVSGNTIYF.

CDR3 region: CASSFGYNSPLHF. In DNA form, the CDR3 reads TGTGCCAGCAGTTTTGGTTATAATTCACCCCTCCACTTT. V gene TRBV27 combines with J gene TRBJ1-6; D unresolved. The germline V gene encodes CDR1 MNHEY and CDR2 SMNVEV (reference sequence). Trimming took 3 bases from V and 4 from J, leaving 4 bases between them. The CDR3 runs 13 residues.

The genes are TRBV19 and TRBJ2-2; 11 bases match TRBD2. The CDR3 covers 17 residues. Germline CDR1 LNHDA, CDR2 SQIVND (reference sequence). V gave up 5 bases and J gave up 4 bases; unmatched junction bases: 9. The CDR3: CASSPFSGGAGTGELFF. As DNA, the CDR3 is TGTGCCAGTAGTCCCTTTAGCGGGGGGGCAGGCACCGGGGAGCTGTTTTTT.

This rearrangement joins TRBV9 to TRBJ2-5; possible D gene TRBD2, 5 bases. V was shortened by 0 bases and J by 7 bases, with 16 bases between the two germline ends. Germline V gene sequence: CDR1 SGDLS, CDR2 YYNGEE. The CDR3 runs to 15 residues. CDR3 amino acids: CASSVGVQEAGTQYF. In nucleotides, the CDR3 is TGTGCCAGCAGCGTAGGGGTTCAGGAGGCCGGGACCCAGTACTTC.

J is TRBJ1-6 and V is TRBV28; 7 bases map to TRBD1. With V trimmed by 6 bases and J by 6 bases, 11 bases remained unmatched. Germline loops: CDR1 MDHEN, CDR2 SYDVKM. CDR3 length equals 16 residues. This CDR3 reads CASRDHRGSGNSPLHF. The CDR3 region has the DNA TGTGCCAGCAGGGACCACAGGGGTTCCGGTAATTCACCCCTCCACTTT.

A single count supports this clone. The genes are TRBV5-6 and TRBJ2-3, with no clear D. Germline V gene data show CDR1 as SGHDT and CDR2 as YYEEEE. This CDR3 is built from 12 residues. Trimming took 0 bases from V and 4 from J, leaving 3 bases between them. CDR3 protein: CASSLAADTQYF. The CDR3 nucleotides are TGTGCCAGCAGCTTGGCGGCAGATACGCAGTATTTT.

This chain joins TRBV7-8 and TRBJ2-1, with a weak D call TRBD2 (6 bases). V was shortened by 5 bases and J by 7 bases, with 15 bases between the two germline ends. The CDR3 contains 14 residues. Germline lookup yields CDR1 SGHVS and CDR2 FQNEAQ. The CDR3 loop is CASSRTEGFNEQFF. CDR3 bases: TGTGCCAGCAGCCGAACGGAGGGTTTTAATGAGCAGTTCTTC.

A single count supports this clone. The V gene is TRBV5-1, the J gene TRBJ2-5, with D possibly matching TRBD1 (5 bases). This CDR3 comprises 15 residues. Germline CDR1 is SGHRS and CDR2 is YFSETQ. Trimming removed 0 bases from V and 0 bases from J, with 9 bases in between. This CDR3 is CASSLGAGNQETQYF. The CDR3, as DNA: TGCGCCAGCAGCTTGGGGGCAGGGAACCAAGAGACCCAGTACTTC.

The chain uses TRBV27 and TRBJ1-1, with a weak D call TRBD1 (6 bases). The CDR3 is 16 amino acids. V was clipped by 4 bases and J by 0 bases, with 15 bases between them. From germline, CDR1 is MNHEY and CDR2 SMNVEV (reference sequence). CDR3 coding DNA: TGTGCCAGCAGTTCTAGAGGAGGGGGGATGAACACTGAAGCTTTCTTT. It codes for CASSSRGGGMNTEAFF.